The clone carrying this T cell receptor (beta chain) showed up just a few times. Its antigen is unknown. These data belong to a study of T-cell memory formation after mild COVID-19. On the study more broadly: The study found TCR clusters largely donor specific. Points from the study as a whole: There were some responding clones in pre-infection memory, which suggested that cross-reactive memory had joined.

Each CDR3 protein gets one entry after TCRdb re-called the 5' RACE reads with MiXCR. The repertoire includes around 150,000 distinct CDR3 sequences, roughly 15% of them detected once, and 14% sits in the top ten. Trimming cost V 3 bases and J 8 bases, with 13 bases left between them. The CDR3 has 12 residues. CDR1 and CDR2 (germline): SQVTM, ANQGSEA. The sample comprised PBMCs or a T cell subset sorted from them (not recorded which). The chain links TRBV29-1 to TRBJ1-2; D remains unclear. The receptor's source is an adult woman who had mild COVID-19 (a few samples of this study predate the infection). Cell type and time point are not known. The CDR3: CSVDSKGGGYTF. CDR3 sequence (DNA): TGCAGCGTTGATTCAAAGGGTGGAGGCTACACCTTC.